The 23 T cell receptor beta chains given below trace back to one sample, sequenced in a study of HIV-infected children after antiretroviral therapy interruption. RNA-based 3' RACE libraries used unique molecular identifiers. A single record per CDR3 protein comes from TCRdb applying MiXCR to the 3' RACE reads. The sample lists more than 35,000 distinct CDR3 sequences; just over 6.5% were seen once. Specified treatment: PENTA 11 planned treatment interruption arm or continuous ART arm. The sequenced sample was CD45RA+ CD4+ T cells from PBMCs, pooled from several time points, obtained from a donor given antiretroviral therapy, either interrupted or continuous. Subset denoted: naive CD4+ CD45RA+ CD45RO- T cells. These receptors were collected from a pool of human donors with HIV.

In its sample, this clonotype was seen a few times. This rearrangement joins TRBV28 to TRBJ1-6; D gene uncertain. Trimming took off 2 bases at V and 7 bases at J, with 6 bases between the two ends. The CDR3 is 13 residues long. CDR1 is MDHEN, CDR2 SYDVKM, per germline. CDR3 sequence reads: CASSLPGNSPLHF. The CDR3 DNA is TGTGCCAGCAGTTTACCCGGGAATTCACCCCTCCACTTT.

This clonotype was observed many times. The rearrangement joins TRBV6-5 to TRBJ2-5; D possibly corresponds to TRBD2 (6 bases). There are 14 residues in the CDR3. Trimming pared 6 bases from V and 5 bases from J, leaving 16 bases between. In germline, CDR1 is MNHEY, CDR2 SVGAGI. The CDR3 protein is CASSPARGLETQYF. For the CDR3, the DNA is TGTGCCAGCAGCCCCGCGCGGGGCCTGGAGACCCAGTACTTC.

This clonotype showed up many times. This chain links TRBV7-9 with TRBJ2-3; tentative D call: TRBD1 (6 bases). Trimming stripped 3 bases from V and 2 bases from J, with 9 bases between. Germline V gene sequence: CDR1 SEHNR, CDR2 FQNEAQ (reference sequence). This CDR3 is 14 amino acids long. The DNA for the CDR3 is TGTGCCAGCAGCTTCCAGGGGTCCACAGATACGCAGTATTTT. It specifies CASSFQGSTDTQYF.

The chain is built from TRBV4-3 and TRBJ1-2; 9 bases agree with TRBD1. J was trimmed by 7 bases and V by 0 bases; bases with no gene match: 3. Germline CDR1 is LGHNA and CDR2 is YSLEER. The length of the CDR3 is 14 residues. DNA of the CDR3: TGCGCCAGCAGCCAAGATTGGGACAGGGCTGGCTACACCTTC. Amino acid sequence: CASSQDWDRAGYTF.

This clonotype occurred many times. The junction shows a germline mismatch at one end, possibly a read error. The CDR3 loop reads CASSSDWGGASAEQFF. CDR3 bases: TGTGCAAGCAGCTCCGACTGGGGGGGCGCGAGTGCTGAGCAGTTCTTC. This chain uses TRBV12-3 or TRBV12-4 with TRBJ2-1, with a weak D call TRBD2 (7 bases). The CDR3 loop spans 16 amino acids.

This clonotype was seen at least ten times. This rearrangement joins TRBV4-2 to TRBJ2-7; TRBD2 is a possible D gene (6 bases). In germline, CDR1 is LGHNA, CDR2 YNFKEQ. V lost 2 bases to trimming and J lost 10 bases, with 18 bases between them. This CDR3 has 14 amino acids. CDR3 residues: CASSQPGLGGEQYF. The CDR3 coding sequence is TGTGCCAGCAGCCAACCGGGACTGGGGGGTGAACAGTACTTC.

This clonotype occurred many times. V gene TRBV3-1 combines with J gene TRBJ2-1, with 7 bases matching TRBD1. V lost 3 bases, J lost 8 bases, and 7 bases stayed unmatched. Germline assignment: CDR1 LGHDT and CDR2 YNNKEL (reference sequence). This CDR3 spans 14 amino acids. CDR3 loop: CASSQSNRGHEQFF. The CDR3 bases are TGTGCCAGCAGCCAGTCTAACAGGGGCCATGAGCAGTTCTTC.

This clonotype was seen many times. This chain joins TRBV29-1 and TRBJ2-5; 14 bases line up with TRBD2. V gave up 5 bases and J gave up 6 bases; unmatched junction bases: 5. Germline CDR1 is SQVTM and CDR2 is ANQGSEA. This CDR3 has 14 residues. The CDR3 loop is CSVRLAGGSKTQYF. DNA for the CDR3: TGCAGCGTTCGACTAGCGGGAGGGAGTAAGACCCAGTACTTC.

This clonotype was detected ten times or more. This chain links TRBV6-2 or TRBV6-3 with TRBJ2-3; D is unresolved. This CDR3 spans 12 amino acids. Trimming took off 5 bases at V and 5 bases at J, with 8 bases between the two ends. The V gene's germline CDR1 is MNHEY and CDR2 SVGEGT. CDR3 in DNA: TGTGCCAGCAGTACCCTGGGAGATACGCAGTATTTT. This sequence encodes CASSTLGDTQYF.

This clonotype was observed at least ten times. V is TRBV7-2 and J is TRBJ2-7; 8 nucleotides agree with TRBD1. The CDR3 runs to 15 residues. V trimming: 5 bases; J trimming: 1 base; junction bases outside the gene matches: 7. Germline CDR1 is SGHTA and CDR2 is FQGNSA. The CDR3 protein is CASSRDRGESYEQYF. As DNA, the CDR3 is TGTGCCAGCAGCCGAGACAGGGGCGAATCCTACGAGCAGTACTTC.

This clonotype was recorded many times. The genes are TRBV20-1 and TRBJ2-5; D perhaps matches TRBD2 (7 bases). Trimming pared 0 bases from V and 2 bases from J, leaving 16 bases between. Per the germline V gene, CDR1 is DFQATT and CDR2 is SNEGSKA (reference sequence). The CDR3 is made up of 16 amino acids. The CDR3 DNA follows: TGCAGTGCTAGAGAGGGGGGGGCAGGGAGACAAGAGACCCAGTACTTC. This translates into CSAREGGAGRQETQYF.

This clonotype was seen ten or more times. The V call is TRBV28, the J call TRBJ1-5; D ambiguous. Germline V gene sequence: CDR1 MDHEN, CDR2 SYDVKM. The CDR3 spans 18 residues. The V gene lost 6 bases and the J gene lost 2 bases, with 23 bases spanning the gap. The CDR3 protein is CASRAGLRPTLGNQPQHF. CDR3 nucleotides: TGTGCCAGCAGAGCGGGCCTTAGGCCAACTCTCGGCAATCAGCCCCAGCATTTT.

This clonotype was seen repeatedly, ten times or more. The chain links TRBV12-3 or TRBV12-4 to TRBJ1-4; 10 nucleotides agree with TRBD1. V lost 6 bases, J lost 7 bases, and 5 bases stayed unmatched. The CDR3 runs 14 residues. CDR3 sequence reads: CASRRQGAAEKLFF. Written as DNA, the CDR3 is TGTGCCAGCAGGCGACAGGGGGCGGCTGAAAAACTGTTTTTT.

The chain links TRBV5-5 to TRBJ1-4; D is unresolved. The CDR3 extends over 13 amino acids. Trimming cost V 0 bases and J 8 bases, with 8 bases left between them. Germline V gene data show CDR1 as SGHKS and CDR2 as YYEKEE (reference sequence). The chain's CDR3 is CASSLAAREKLFF. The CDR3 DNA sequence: TGTGCCAGCAGCTTGGCAGCCCGAGAAAAACTGTTTTTT.

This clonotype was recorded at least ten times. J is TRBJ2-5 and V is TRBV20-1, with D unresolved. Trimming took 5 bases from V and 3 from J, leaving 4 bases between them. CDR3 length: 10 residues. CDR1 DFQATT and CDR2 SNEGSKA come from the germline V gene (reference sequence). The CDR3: CSAEKETQYF. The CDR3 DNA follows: TGCAGTGCTGAGAAAGAGACCCAGTACTTC.

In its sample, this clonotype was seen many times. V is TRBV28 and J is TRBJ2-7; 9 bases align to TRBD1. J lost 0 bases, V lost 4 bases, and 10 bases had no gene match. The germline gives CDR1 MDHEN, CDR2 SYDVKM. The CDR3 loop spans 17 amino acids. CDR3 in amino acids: CASSSYLGQGDSYEQYF. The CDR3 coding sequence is TGTGCCAGCAGTTCCTACTTGGGACAGGGTGACTCCTACGAGCAGTACTTC. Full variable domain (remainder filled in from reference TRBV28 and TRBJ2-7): DVKVTQSSRYLVKRTGEKVFLECVQDMDHENMFWYRQDPGLGLRLIYFSYDVKMKEKGDIPEGYSVSREKKERFSLILESASTNQTSMYLCASSSYLGQGDSYEQYFGPGTRLTVT.

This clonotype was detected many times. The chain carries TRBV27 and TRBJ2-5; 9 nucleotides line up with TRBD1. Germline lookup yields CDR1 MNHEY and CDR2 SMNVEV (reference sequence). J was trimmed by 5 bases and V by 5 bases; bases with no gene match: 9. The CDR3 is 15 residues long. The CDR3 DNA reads TGTGCCAGCAGTCCGCGGACAGGGGCGACTGAGACCCAGTACTTC. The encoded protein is CASSPRTGATETQYF.

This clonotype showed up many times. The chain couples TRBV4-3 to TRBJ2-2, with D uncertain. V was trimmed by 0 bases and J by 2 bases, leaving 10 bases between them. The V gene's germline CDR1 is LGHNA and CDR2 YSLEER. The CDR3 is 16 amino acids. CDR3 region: CASSQDGTVNTGELFF. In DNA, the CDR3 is TGCGCCAGCAGCCAAGATGGAACGGTTAACACCGGGGAGCTGTTTTTT.

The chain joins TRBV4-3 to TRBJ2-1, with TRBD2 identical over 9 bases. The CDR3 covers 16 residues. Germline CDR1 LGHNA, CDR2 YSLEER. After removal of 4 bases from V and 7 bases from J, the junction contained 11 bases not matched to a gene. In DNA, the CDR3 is TGCGCCAGCAGCCCCAGTGGGAGCGGGGGGCAGAATGAGCAGTTCTTC. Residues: CASSPSGSGGQNEQFF.

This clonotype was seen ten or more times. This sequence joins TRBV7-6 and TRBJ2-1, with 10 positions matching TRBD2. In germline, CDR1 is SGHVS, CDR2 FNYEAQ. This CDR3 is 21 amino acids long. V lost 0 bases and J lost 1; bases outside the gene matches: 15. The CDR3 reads CASSLALRDKRGGGSYNEQFF. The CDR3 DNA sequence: TGTGCCAGCAGCTTAGCGCTAAGGGATAAGCGGGGGGGCGGGTCCTACAATGAGCAGTTCTTC.

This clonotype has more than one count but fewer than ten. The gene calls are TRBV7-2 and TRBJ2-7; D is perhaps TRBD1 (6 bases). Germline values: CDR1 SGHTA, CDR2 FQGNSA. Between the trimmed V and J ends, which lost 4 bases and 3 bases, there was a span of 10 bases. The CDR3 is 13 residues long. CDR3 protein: CASSSDRYYEQYF. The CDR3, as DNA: TGTGCCAGCAGCTCGGACAGATACTACGAGCAGTACTTC.

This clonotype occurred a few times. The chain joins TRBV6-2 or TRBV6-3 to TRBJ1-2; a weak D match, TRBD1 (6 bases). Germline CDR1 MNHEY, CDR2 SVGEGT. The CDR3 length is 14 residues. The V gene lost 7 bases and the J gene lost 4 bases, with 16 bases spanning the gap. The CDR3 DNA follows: TGTGCCAGCAATTTACAGGGTAGCGGCTATGGCTACACCTTC. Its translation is CASNLQGSGYGYTF.

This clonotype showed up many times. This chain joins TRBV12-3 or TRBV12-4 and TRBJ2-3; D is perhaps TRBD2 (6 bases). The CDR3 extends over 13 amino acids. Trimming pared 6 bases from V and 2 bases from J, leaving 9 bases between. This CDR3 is CASSSDYTDTQYF. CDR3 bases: TGTGCCAGCAGCTCGGACTACACAGATACGCAGTATTTT.